The 17 T cell receptor beta chains below come from one sample, sequenced in a study of cytomegalovirus exposure and HLA in healthy donors. Clones were sequenced by immunoSEQ multiplex PCR, and TCRdb holds only the in-frame ones, with some missing. This sample yields about 160,000 clones, of which about nine tenths are seen a single time; 4.2% belongs to the top ten. The sequencing sample was made of PBMCs. Receptor source: a young man in good health and CMV-seropositive.

V gene TRBV5-1 combines with J gene TRBJ2-3; 7 bases align to TRBD1. The length of the CDR3 is 16 residues. V dropped 4 bases and J dropped 0; count of bases not matched to a gene: 8. In germline, CDR1 is SGHRS, CDR2 YFSETQ. The DNA of the CDR3 is TGCGCCAGCAGCCGGGACAGTTCCATTAGCACAGATACGCAGTATTTT. The encoded protein is CASSRDSSISTDTQYF.

V usage is TRBV7-8 and J usage is TRBJ2-3, with TRBD2 identical over 10 bases. Germline trimming cut 0 bases from V and 4 bases from J; bases unmatched to any gene: 13. This CDR3 comprises 19 residues. Per the germline V gene, CDR1 is SGHVS and CDR2 is FQNEAQ. The CDR3 loop reads CASSLARPGLAKTPDTQYF. CDR3 DNA sequence: TGTGCCAGCAGCTTAGCGAGACCGGGACTAGCGAAAACCCCAGATACGCAGTATTTT.

Regarding this clone: In the same sample, other DNA sequences code for this CDR3. The chain has TRBV4-1 and TRBJ2-7, with 8 bases aligning to TRBD1. CDR1 MGHRA and CDR2 YSYEKL come from the germline V gene. This CDR3 comprises 14 residues. After removal of 1 base from V and 2 bases from J, the junction contained 1 base not matched to a gene. DNA for the CDR3: TGCGCCAGCAGCCAAGGACAGGGGACCTACGAGCAGTACTTC. This translates into CASSQGQGTYEQYF.

CDR3 residues: CASSSPQGGTEAFF. CDR3 nucleotides: TGCGCCAGCAGCTCGCCACAGGGAGGGACTGAAGCTTTCTTT. V is TRBV5-1 and J is TRBJ1-1; D may be TRBD1 (6 bases). The CDR3 is 14 residues long. V was trimmed by 3 bases and J by 5 bases, leaving 14 bases between them. Per the germline V gene, CDR1 is SGHRS and CDR2 is YFSETQ.

The chain is built from TRBV7-6 and TRBJ1-1; no clear D gene. The germline gives CDR1 SGHVS, CDR2 FNYEAQ. V lost 1 base, J lost 4 bases, and 10 bases lay in between. This CDR3 contains 14 residues. CDR3 amino acids: CASSLGGAGTEAFF. For the CDR3, the DNA is TGTGCCAGCAGCTTAGGGGGTGCGGGCACTGAAGCTTTCTTT.

This clone occurred once. V and J are TRBV6-5 and TRBJ1-2, with 8 bases identical to TRBD1. Germline V lookup: CDR1 MNHEY, CDR2 SVGAGI. After removal of 6 bases from V and 7 bases from J, the junction contained 7 bases not matched to a gene. The CDR3 length is 13 residues. The CDR3 region is CASRPKTGAGYTF. In nucleotides, the CDR3 is TGTGCCAGCAGGCCTAAGACAGGGGCTGGCTACACCTTC.

The rearrangement uses TRBV2 and TRBJ2-7, with 11 bases aligning to TRBD1. The CDR3 is 16 amino acids. Germline CDR1 and CDR2: SNHLY and FYNNEI. V was clipped by 2 bases and J by 2 bases; unmatched bases: 5. This chain's CDR3 is CASSEYPGQGAYEQYF. The CDR3, as DNA: TGTGCCAGCAGTGAATACCCGGGACAGGGGGCCTACGAGCAGTACTTC.

The chain joins TRBV11-2 to TRBJ2-7; the match to TRBD2 covers 12 bases. This CDR3 has 16 amino acids. Trimming at V came to 0 bases and at J to 1 base, leaving 1 base not matched to a gene. Germline assignment: CDR1 SGHAT and CDR2 FQNNGV. For the CDR3, the DNA is TGTGCCAGCAGCTTAGAGGGGACTAGCGGGTCCTACGAGCAGTACTTC. It codes for CASSLEGTSGSYEQYF.

This chain connects TRBV10-3 to TRBJ2-1, with 11 positions matching TRBD2. Losses at the gene ends were 7 bases for V and 0 bases for J; bases not matched to a gene: 5. This CDR3 is built from 16 residues. Germline-derived CDR1 and CDR2 are ENHRY and SYGVKD. CDR3 sequence reads: CAITLSGRASYNEQFF. For the CDR3, the DNA is TGTGCCATCACCCTTAGCGGGAGGGCCTCCTACAATGAGCAGTTCTTC.

The chain couples TRBV29-1 to TRBJ1-2, with D possibly being TRBD1 (5 bases). Looked up from germline, CDR1 is SQVTM and CDR2 is ANQGSEA. V lost 5 bases and J 8 bases, leaving 15 bases between the germline ends. This CDR3 is built from 12 residues. CDR3 in amino acids: CSVIGAWAGYTF. CDR3 bases: TGCAGCGTTATTGGGGCTTGGGCGGGCTACACCTTC.

The J gene is TRBJ2-5, the V gene TRBV18; a possible D gene is TRBD1 (6 bases). This CDR3 has 16 residues. Germline loops: CDR1 KGHSH, CDR2 LQKENI. V dropped 3 bases and J dropped 0 bases, with 14 bases sitting between them. This CDR3 is CASSPPGQSYQETQYF. The CDR3, as DNA: TGTGCCAGCTCACCCCCAGGACAGTCGTACCAAGAGACCCAGTACTTC.

V and J are TRBV18 and TRBJ1-2, with unresolved D. CDR1 and CDR2 (germline): KGHSH, LQKENI. The CDR3 loop spans 14 amino acids. Trimming cost V 0 bases and J 1 base, with 6 bases left between them. The CDR3 nucleotides read TGTGCCAGCTCACCACCTCCTATTAACTATGGCTACACCTTC. Translation gives CASSPPPINYGYTF.

This clone was counted between two and nine times. J is TRBJ1-2 and V is TRBV6-1; D is unclear. Germline assignment: CDR1 MNHNS and CDR2 SASEGT. V was cut by 4 bases and J by 11 bases, with 11 bases left in between. The CDR3 contains 11 residues. The DNA of the CDR3 is TGTGCCAGCAGTGTGGTCCTGCGGTACACCTTC. Protein product: CASSVVLRYTF.

This clone was detected only once. This chain joins TRBV14 and TRBJ2-3; D not certain. Germline loops: CDR1 SGHDN, CDR2 FVKESK. CDR3 size: 14 residues. The ends were cut back, 4 bases at V and 6 bases at J, with 14 bases in the middle. This chain's CDR3 is CASSLRMGIDTQYF. The CDR3 DNA is TGTGCCAGCAGCCTCCGAATGGGCATTGATACGCAGTATTTT.

This chain connects TRBV4-1 to TRBJ1-3; D is undetermined. The V gene lost 0 bases and the J gene lost 0 bases, with 9 bases spanning the gap. Germline V gene lookup returns CDR1 MGHRA and CDR2 YSYEKL. CDR3 size: 16 residues. The CDR3 reads CASSQDAQYSGNTIYF. The CDR3 DNA reads as TGCGCCAGCAGCCAAGACGCCCAGTACTCTGGAAACACCATATATTTT.

J is TRBJ1-5 and V is TRBV30, with D possibly TRBD1 on 5 matching bases. The CDR3 runs 13 residues. Germline CDR1 is GTSNPN and CDR2 is SVGIG (reference sequence). Trimming shortened V by 2 bases and J by 3 bases, and 8 bases separated the two germline ends. CDR3 nucleotides: TGTGCCTGGAGTTCAGGGCTCAATCAGCCCCAGCATTTT. Translation gives CAWSSGLNQPQHF.

The chain links TRBV27 to TRBJ2-7, with 9 bases aligning to TRBD2. Per germline, CDR1 MNHEY and CDR2 SMNVEV (reference sequence). V lost 3 bases and J lost 3; bases outside the gene matches: 6. The CDR3 has 15 amino acids. The CDR3 protein is CASSFVSSGIYEQYF. The CDR3 DNA is TGTGCCAGCAGTTTTGTTTCTAGCGGGATCTACGAGCAGTACTTC.